A selection of T cell receptor beta chains follows, all from one sample in a study of blood T cell repertoires in COVID-19. Sequenced by immunoSEQ multiplex PCR; TCRdb stores in-frame clones only, minus some. The sample carries a few hundred thousand clones, 85% recorded once. Material: peripheral blood. Receptors originate from a woman between 18 and 29 years old with acute or convalescent COVID-19. Both conserved end residues are part of each CDR3. Each record gives: J gene, D gene, V gene, clone size, CDR3 DNA, CDR3 protein. A D gene is named only where the DNA matches it firmly. For some rows the clone size is stated as once, few or many, or as a class when expanded; others skip it.

TRBJ2-3	TRBD1	TRBV24-1	many	TGTGCCACCAGTGACGAGACAGGGGCGGGTGGCACAGATACGCAGTATTTT	CATSDETGAGGTDTQYF
TRBJ1-6	TRBD1	TRBV19	once	TGTGCCAGTAGTACGGGGACAGGGTTGGCCTATAATTCACCCCTCCACTTT	CASSTGTGLAYNSPLHF
TRBJ2-5	TRBD2	TRBV5-4	-	TGTGCCAGCAGCGCGGGAGGGAACGCCCAGTACTTC	CASSAGGNAQYF
TRBJ1-2	-	TRBV30	-	TGTGCCTGGAGTGTACAGAGTATTAACTATGGCTACACCTTC	CAWSVQSINYGYTF
TRBJ1-2	-	TRBV6-5	-	TGTGCCAGCAGTTACACGGACTTCTATGGCTACACCTTC	CASSYTDFYGYTF
TRBJ2-1	-	TRBV5-1	-	TGCGCCAGCAGCTTCGGGTTATCGGCGCGATACAATGAGCAGTTCTTC	CASSFGLSARYNEQFF
TRBJ1-2	TRBD1	TRBV6-5	-	TGTGCCAGCAGTTGGACAGGGGGGAACTATGGCTACACCTTC	CASSWTGGNYGYTF
TRBJ1-2	-	TRBV25-1	-	TGTGCCAGCAGCGGAGGGGTCTCAAACTATGGCTACACCTTC	CASSGGVSNYGYTF
TRBJ2-2	TRBD1	TRBV19	-	TGTGCCAGTATGGGACAGGTTTGGAACACCGGGGAGCTGTTTTTT	CASMGQVWNTGELFF
TRBJ2-5	TRBD2	TRBV24-1	-	TGTGCCACCAGTGATCCTTATCGGACTAGCGGGGAAGAGACCCAGTACTTC	CATSDPYRTSGEETQYF
TRBJ2-5	-	TRBV16	-	TGTGCCAGCAGCCATATTGCTAGTCGGGAGACCCAGTACTTC	CASSHIASRETQYF
TRBJ1-5	-	TRBV6-1	once	TGTGCCAGCAGTGAAGGTGGGCCCTGGGGCAATCAGCCCCAGCATTTT	CASSEGGPWGNQPQHF
TRBJ2-5	TRBD2	TRBV27	-	TGTGCCAGCGGAATCGGGGGGGGCGGGACCCAGTACTTC	CASGIGGGGTQYF
TRBJ2-3	TRBD1	TRBV25-1	-	TGTGCCAGCGCTAAGAGGGACAGGGGCACAGATACGCAGTATTTT	CASAKRDRGTDTQYF
TRBJ1-2	-	TRBV28	few	TGTGCCAGCAGTTTAAATCTATATGGCTACACCTTC	CASSLNLYGYTF
TRBJ1-1	TRBD1	TRBV5-1	-	TGCGCCAGCAGCTTGGGACAGGGCGTCACTGAAGCTTTCTTT	CASSLGQGVTEAFF
TRBJ2-3	TRBD2	TRBV10-3	once	TGTGCCATCAGTGAGTCGCAAAGCGGGGGGGTCACAGATACGCAGTATTTT	CAISESQSGGVTDTQYF
TRBJ1-2	-	TRBV19	few	TGTGCCAGTAGTATAGATCAGAGGGCGTATGGCTACACCTTC	CASSIDQRAYGYTF
TRBJ2-2	-	TRBV9	-	TGTGCCAGCAGCTCGGGACATAACACCGGGGAGCTGTTTTTT	CASSSGHNTGELFF
TRBJ2-5	-	TRBV7-9	-	TGTGCCAGCAGCTTACTAGAACAAGAGACCCAGTACTTC	CASSLLEQETQYF
TRBJ1-1	-	TRBV9	-	TGTGCCAGCAGCGGAAGGGGGGGCTTGGGGAACACTGAAGCTTTCTTT	CASSGRGGLGNTEAFF
TRBJ1-4	-	TRBV29-1	-	TGCAGCGCCTGGGGCCCAACTAATGAAAAACTGTTTTTT	CSAWGPTNEKLFF
TRBJ2-7	-	TRBV12-5	-	TGTGCTAGTGGTTTGGTAGTCATCGAGAGGGGGTACGAGCAGTACTTC	CASGLVVIERGYEQYF
TRBJ2-7	TRBD1	TRBV6-5	-	TGTGCCAGCAGACCCGGTCAGGGGGTCTCCTACGAGCAGTACTTC	CASRPGQGVSYEQYF
TRBJ2-5	TRBD2	TRBV28	-	TGTGCCAGCAATGGGGGAGGGCAAGAGACCCAGTACTTC	CASNGGGQETQYF
TRBJ2-2	TRBD2	TRBV30	-	TGTGCCTACCTGGGGGGGACTATCGGGGAGCTGTTTTTT	CAYLGGTIGELFF
TRBJ1-1	TRBD1	TRBV27	-	TGTGCCAGCAGTTTAAACGTTTTGGGACAGGGGTTTGAAGCTTTCTTT	CASSLNVLGQGFEAFF
TRBJ1-5	-	TRBV12-5	-	TGTGCTAGTGGTTTCAGTCAGCCCCAGCATTTT	CASGFSQPQHF
TRBJ2-7	TRBD2	TRBV9	-	TGTGCCAGCAGCGATTCTCAGCGGGGGGGCCCCGGGTACGAGCAGTACTTC	CASSDSQRGGPGYEQYF